Presented here are 9 T cell receptor beta chains from one specimen sequenced in a study of T cells in localized non-small cell lung cancer. Method: immunoSEQ multiplex PCR; TCRdb's copy keeps in-frame clones and lacks some. The sample has fewer than 35,000 clones, 78% seen once; the top ten hold about two fifths. Specimen: peripheral blood, collected before any cancer treatment. The source is a male donor older than 55 with stage II squamous cell lung carcinoma.

The rearrangement joins TRBV19 to TRBJ2-4, with D perhaps being TRBD1 or TRBD2 (5 bases each). V was shortened by 0 bases and J by 0 bases, with 15 bases between the two germline ends. Germline-derived CDR1 and CDR2 are LNHDA and SQIVND (reference sequence). The CDR3 is 18 residues long. CDR3 nucleotide sequence: TGTGCCAGTAGTATAGACGTTGGGGGTGACTTAGCCAAAAACATTCAGTACTTC. The encoded protein is CASSIDVGGDLAKNIQYF.

The chain links TRBV6-1 to TRBJ2-5; D tentatively reads TRBD1 or TRBD2 (5 bases each). Germline CDR1 and CDR2: MNHNS and SASEGT. The V gene lost 4 bases and the J gene lost 2 bases, with 17 bases spanning the gap. This CDR3 is 16 amino acids long. The CDR3 nucleotides read TGTGCCAGCAGTGTACATCCCTCAGGGAGTCAAGAGACCCAGTACTTC. As protein: CASSVHPSGSQETQYF.

This chain uses TRBV19 with TRBJ2-2; TRBD1 matches 8 bases. CDR3 length equals 15 residues. After removal of 1 base from V and 7 bases from J, the junction contained 5 bases not matched to a gene. Germline V CDR1 and CDR2: LNHDA, SQIVND (reference sequence). CDR3 bases: TGTGCCAGTAGTATAGGGGACAGGAGGTACGGGGAGCTGTTTTTT. Translation: CASSIGDRRYGELFF.

To note about this clone: The sample has other DNA sequences that encode this CDR3 too. The chain recombines TRBV9 with TRBJ1-3; D call uncertain. V shed 3 bases and J shed 10 bases, with 11 bases lying between them. CDR3 length equals 12 residues. In germline, CDR1 is SGDLS, CDR2 YYNGEE. The CDR3 here is CASSGPFGTIYF. In DNA, the CDR3 is TGTGCCAGCAGCGGACCCTTTGGTACCATATATTTT.

This clone turned up a few times. The gene calls are TRBV28 and TRBJ2-6; the D gene is possibly TRBD1 (6 bases). The CDR3 extends over 15 amino acids. With 6 bases removed from V and 4 bases from J, the gap between germline ends came to 13 bases. Germline V gene data show CDR1 as MDHEN and CDR2 as SYDVKM. Here the CDR3 DNA reads TGTGCCAGCAGCTCGAGGGGGTACGGGGCCAACGTCCTGACTTTC. This encodes CASSSRGYGANVLTF.

This chain connects TRBV9 to TRBJ2-7; TRBD1 agrees at 9 bases. J lost 4 bases, V lost 3 bases, and 8 bases had no gene match. The CDR3 sequence is 15 residues long. The V gene's germline CDR1 is SGDLS and CDR2 YYNGEE. The CDR3 protein is CASSASPGQGYEQYF. In DNA form, the CDR3 reads TGTGCCAGCAGCGCGTCACCGGGACAGGGTTACGAGCAGTACTTC.

Points on this clone: At one boundary the junction diverges from the germline segment, which might be a read error. This rearrangement joins TRBV5-1 to TRBJ2-3; 8 bases map to TRBD1. Germline loops: CDR1 SGHRS, CDR2 YFSETQ. The CDR3 runs 15 residues. CDR3 protein: CASSLEDRGRNTQYF. The CDR3 DNA is TGCGCCAGCAGTTTGGAAGACAGGGGTAGGAATACGCAGTATTTT.

This clone was counted between two and nine times. The chain carries TRBV28 and TRBJ1-6, with D possibly matching TRBD1 (5 bases). Germline CDR1 MDHEN, CDR2 SYDVKM. V lost 1 base, J lost 5 bases, and 6 bases lay in between. CDR3 length: 14 amino acids. The CDR3 spells CASSLSTDNSPLHF. The CDR3, as DNA: TGTGCCAGCAGTTTATCGACAGATAATTCACCCCTCCACTTT.

The chain couples TRBV19 to TRBJ1-2; 7 positions agree with TRBD1. The CDR3 is 17 amino acids. CDR1 LNHDA and CDR2 SQIVND come from the germline V gene (reference sequence). Losses at the gene ends were 4 bases for V and 2 bases for J; bases not matched to a gene: 13. The DNA of the CDR3 is TGTGCCAGTAGTAACCATCGAGGGACAGCAAAAAACTATGGCTACACCTTC. Translation: CASSNHRGTAKNYGYTF.